The 29 T cell receptor beta chains listed next were all sequenced from one sample in a study of blood T cell repertoires in COVID-19 (dated by TCRdb to between 2020 and 2021). Library prep was done by the immunoSEQ multiplex PCR assay. Held by TCRdb, this immuneACCESS table contains in-frame sequences only and omits some clones. Under half of the omission traces to an unresolved V gene where checked; the cause of the rest is unknown. Here the sample has 150,000 to 200,000 clones; roughly 83% occur a single time. Around 8.6% of the sample is in the top ten clones. The sequenced material came from PBMCs or T cells enriched from blood (not recorded which). The source of these receptors is a woman aged 30 to 39 who had recovered from COVID-19.

The CDR3 nucleotides are TGCGCCAGCAGCCAAGATCAGGATAGGAACACTGAAGCTTTCTTT. It translates to CASSQDQDRNTEAFF. The chain carries TRBV4-1 and TRBJ1-1; D gene ambiguous. The V and J ends lost 0 bases and 1 base respectively, with 9 bases between them. The CDR3 sequence is 15 residues long. Germline V CDR1 and CDR2: MGHRA, YSYEKL.

The chain is built from TRBV6-5 and TRBJ2-1; perhaps TRBD2 as D (5 bases). V lost 10 bases, J lost 1 base, and 17 bases lay in between. Germline CDR1 MNHEY, CDR2 SVGAGI. The CDR3 is made up of 15 amino acids. CDR3 DNA sequence: TGTGCCATCTCTAGGGCGGGCAGATCCTACAATGAGCAGTTCTTC. Protein product: CAISRAGRSYNEQFF.

This clone appeared once. The rearrangement links TRBV24-1 to TRBJ2-7, with D perhaps matching TRBD1 (6 bases). Germline V gives CDR1 KGHDR, CDR2 SFDVKD. The germline V and J ends were trimmed by 7 bases and 6 bases, with 18 bases remaining between them. This CDR3 has 14 residues. The CDR3 loop reads CATSRAGEPLEQYF. In DNA, the CDR3 is TGTGCCACCAGCCGAGCAGGGGAGCCCCTCGAGCAGTACTTC.

The chain recombines TRBV19 with TRBJ2-2; D remains unclear. There are 14 residues in the CDR3. Germline V lookup: CDR1 LNHDA, CDR2 SQIVND (reference sequence). Trimming left V 6 bases short and J 5 bases short, with 13 bases between. CDR3 amino acids: CASRRASETGELFF. The CDR3 region has the DNA TGTGCCAGTAGAAGAGCTAGTGAGACCGGGGAGCTGTTTTTT.

The chain is built from TRBV13 and TRBJ2-3; TRBD2 agrees at 9 bases. V lost 5 bases to trimming and J lost 1 base; unmatched junction nucleotides: 4. The germline gives CDR1 PRHDT, CDR2 FYEKMQ (reference sequence). This CDR3 contains 15 residues. CDR3 loop: CASSPRLAGTDTQYF. In DNA form, the CDR3 reads TGTGCCAGCAGCCCGAGACTAGCGGGCACAGATACGCAGTATTTT.

The CDR3 loop reads CASSGTEGADTQYF. The CDR3 DNA reads TGTGCCAGCAGTGGGACGGAAGGGGCAGATACGCAGTATTTT. The gene calls are TRBV2 and TRBJ2-3, with TRBD1 as a possible D gene (5 bases). The germline gives CDR1 SNHLY, CDR2 FYNNEI. The CDR3 contains 14 residues. V dropped 4 bases and J dropped 4 bases, with 12 bases sitting between them.

V gene TRBV27 combines with J gene TRBJ1-5, with D possibly matching TRBD1 (6 bases). CDR1 is MNHEY, CDR2 SMNVEV, per germline (reference sequence). The CDR3 contains 16 residues. V was pared by 2 bases and J by 3 bases, with 14 bases between. Here the CDR3 DNA reads TGTGCCAGCAGTTTAGTGTCAGGGGTGGACAATCAGCCCCAGCATTTT. Encoded protein: CASSLVSGVDNQPQHF.

The chain carries TRBV30 and TRBJ1-4; D ambiguous. CDR3 length: 18 amino acids. Trimming stripped 5 bases from V and 4 bases from J, with 26 bases between. CDR1 and CDR2 from the germline V gene are GTSNPN and SVGIG (reference sequence). The CDR3 DNA sequence: TGTGCCTGGGGAGGTTGTGATTTCTATCCCTCCCTTAATGAAAAACTGTTTTTT. The encoded protein is CAWGGCDFYPSLNEKLFF. The full variable domain, rest sourced from reference TRBV30 and TRBJ1-4, is SQTIHQWPATLVQPVGSPLSLECTVEGTSNPNLYWYRQAAGRGLQLLFYSVGIGQISSEVPQNLSASRPQDRQFILSSKKLLLSDSGFYLCAWGGCDFYPSLNEKLFFGSGTQLSVL.

The chain employs TRBV5-6 and TRBJ2-1, with D perhaps TRBD2 (5 bases). V was shortened by 0 bases and J by 1 base, with 17 bases between the two germline ends. The CDR3 has 18 amino acids. The germline gives CDR1 SGHDT, CDR2 YYEEEE. CDR3 sequence reads: CASSLGEASSYSYNEQFF. In nucleotides, the CDR3 is TGTGCCAGCAGCTTGGGTGAGGCTAGCTCATATTCCTACAATGAGCAGTTCTTC.

The chain is built from TRBV27 and TRBJ2-7; 10 positions agree with TRBD2. The CDR3 totals 13 residues. After removal of 6 bases from V and 6 bases from J, the junction contained 5 bases not matched to a gene. Germline CDR1 is MNHEY and CDR2 is SMNVEV (reference sequence). CDR3 nucleotides: TGTGCCAGCAGCCATCCTAGCGGGGGCGAGCAGTACTTC. It specifies CASSHPSGGEQYF.

This rearrangement joins TRBV5-6 to TRBJ2-1; D is ambiguous. V lost 4 bases, J lost 6 bases, and 14 bases lay in between. CDR3 length: 14 residues. Germline V gene data show CDR1 as SGHDT and CDR2 as YYEEEE. Written as DNA, the CDR3 is TGTGCCAGCAGCCCAAGTACGGGTTTCAATGAGCAGTTCTTC. It yields the protein CASSPSTGFNEQFF.

The J gene is TRBJ1-1, the V gene TRBV11-2, with D uncertain. Deletions cut 5 bases from V and 1 base from J, with 8 bases between. The CDR3 runs 13 residues. CDR1 is SGHAT, CDR2 FQNNGV, per germline. The CDR3 DNA sequence: TGTGCCAGCAGCAAGCAAGAGAACACTGAAGCTTTCTTT. Amino acid sequence: CASSKQENTEAFF.

The chain joins TRBV19 to TRBJ2-2; TRBD1 agrees at 12 bases. The CDR3 is made up of 18 amino acids. J was trimmed by 5 bases and V by 4 bases; bases with no gene match: 11. The germline V gene has CDR1 LNHDA and CDR2 SQIVND (reference sequence). CDR3 sequence (DNA): TGTGCCAGTAGTAGACGCCGGGACAGGGGGCGGTTTACCGGGGAGCTGTTTTTT. Its translation: CASSRRRDRGRFTGELFF.

This chain joins TRBV2 and TRBJ1-1; 7 bases agree with TRBD1. From germline, CDR1 is SNHLY and CDR2 FYNNEI. The CDR3 is 16 amino acids. Trimming took 6 bases from V and 1 from J; bases not matched to a gene: 11. The CDR3 DNA reads TGTGCCAGCAGGCCCACAGGGGCCACCAGGAACACTGAAGCTTTCTTT. It encodes CASRPTGATRNTEAFF.

The chain uses TRBV7-9 and TRBJ2-2; 7 bases line up with TRBD1. CDR3 length equals 15 residues. The V and J ends lost 3 bases and 1 base, in that order; junction bases with no gene match: 2. CDR1 and CDR2 from the germline V gene are SEHNR and FQNEAQ (reference sequence). For the CDR3, the DNA is TGTGCCAGCAGCTTTAGACAGGGGAACACCGGGGAGCTGTTTTTT. This encodes CASSFRQGNTGELFF.

The J gene is TRBJ2-7, the V gene TRBV11-2; 11 bases match TRBD2. With V trimmed by 2 bases and J by 3 bases, 3 bases remained unmatched. The CDR3 is made up of 15 amino acids. CDR1 is SGHAT and CDR2 is FQNNGV in the germline V gene. CDR3 in amino acids: CASSLPTSGSYEQYF. CDR3 coding DNA: TGTGCCAGCAGCTTACCCACTAGCGGGAGCTACGAGCAGTACTTC.

The J gene is TRBJ2-7, the V gene TRBV11-2, with TRBD2 as a possible D gene (5 bases). CDR3 length: 12 residues. Germline CDR1 reads SGHAT; CDR2 reads FQNNGV. V was clipped by 4 bases and J by 7 bases, with 11 bases between them. CDR3 nucleotides: TGTGCCAGCAGCTGGGCCCCGGGGGAGCAGTACTTC. It yields the protein CASSWAPGEQYF.

The V and J genes are TRBV25-1 and TRBJ2-6, with TRBD1 matching 7 bases. Germline trimming cut 6 bases from V and 0 bases from J; bases unmatched to any gene: 8. The CDR3 runs to 17 residues. CDR1 and CDR2 (germline): MGHDK, SYGVNS. The CDR3 DNA follows: TGTGCCAGCAGCGTGACAGGGAAACGCTCTGGGGCCAACGTCCTGACTTTC. Translating gives CASSVTGKRSGANVLTF.

This sequence joins TRBV19 and TRBJ2-4; TRBD2 matches at 10 bases. CDR3 length: 21 amino acids. The germline V gene encodes CDR1 LNHDA and CDR2 SQIVND (reference sequence). Germline trimming cut 7 bases from V and 0 bases from J; bases unmatched to any gene: 21. CDR3 sequence: CASTGPQGVAGGRLAKNIQYF. The CDR3 DNA follows: TGTGCCAGTACAGGCCCCCAGGGAGTAGCGGGAGGTCGTTTAGCCAAAAACATTCAGTACTTC.

J is TRBJ2-4 and V is TRBV5-6; weak D call: TRBD2 (8 bases). Per the germline V gene, CDR1 is SGHDT and CDR2 is YYEEEE. Trimming took 4 bases from V and 8 from J, leaving 22 bases between them. The CDR3 covers 16 residues. The CDR3 region is CASSLRSGTRGDIQYF. DNA for the CDR3: TGTGCCAGCAGCCTTCGTAGCGGGACCAGGGGGGACATTCAGTACTTC. Combining the CDR3 with reference TRBV5-6 and TRBJ2-4 gives the whole variable domain DAGVTQSPTHLIKTRGQQVTLRCSPKSGHDTVSWYQQALGQGPQFIFQYYEEEERQRGNFPDRFSGHQFPNYSSELNVNALLLGDSALYLCASSLRSGTRGDIQYFGAGTRLSVL.

The CDR3 sequence is CASSSLDGGNQPQHF. CDR3 nucleotides: TGTGCCAGCTCAAGCCTCGACGGGGGCAATCAGCCCCAGCATTTT. The rearrangement uses TRBV18 and TRBJ1-5; D not certain. V shed 5 bases and J shed 2 bases, with 13 bases lying between them. The CDR3 consists of 15 residues. The V gene's germline CDR1 is KGHSH and CDR2 LQKENI.

The chain recombines TRBV7-9 with TRBJ2-6; 7 bases map to TRBD1. Germline V gene sequence: CDR1 SEHNR, CDR2 FQNEAQ (reference sequence). The CDR3 consists of 18 residues. Losses at the gene ends were 3 bases for V and 2 bases for J; bases not matched to a gene: 10. CDR3 in DNA: TGTGCCAGCAGCTTCGGACAGGCAACCAGGGCTGGGGCCAACGTCCTGACTTTC. This codes for CASSFGQATRAGANVLTF.

The chain uses TRBV6-5 and TRBJ1-6; weak D call: TRBD1 (5 bases). V lost 4 bases and J 3 bases, leaving 10 bases between the germline ends. Germline-derived CDR1 and CDR2 are MNHEY and SVGAGI. The CDR3 has 15 residues. The CDR3 DNA sequence: TGTGCCAGCAGTTCCTCGGGGCTCTATAATTCACCCCTCCACTTT. Protein sequence: CASSSSGLYNSPLHF.

This clone was picked up one time. The chain is built from TRBV7-3 and TRBJ2-7, with 7 bases aligning to TRBD2. Germline trimming cut 1 base from V and 7 bases from J; bases unmatched to any gene: 10. The CDR3 sequence is 15 residues long. Germline CDR1 is SGHTA and CDR2 is FQGTGA. DNA of the CDR3: TGTGCCAGCAGCTTAAGAGGCGGGAGTTTTCGGGAGCAGTACTTC. Its protein product is CASSLRGGSFREQYF.

CDR3 in DNA: TGTGCCAGCAGCTTGGGATTCCAGGCGCTTAACTATGGCTACACCTTC. It specifies CASSLGFQALNYGYTF. This rearrangement joins TRBV5-6 to TRBJ1-2, with D unclear. Trimming removed 0 bases from V and 1 base from J, with 13 bases in between. The CDR3 totals 16 residues. The germline gives CDR1 SGHDT, CDR2 YYEEEE.

The chain recombines TRBV7-2 with TRBJ2-2, with D hard to call. Trimming took 1 base from V and 8 from J, leaving 11 bases between them. CDR3 length: 14 residues. Germline CDR1 and CDR2: SGHTA and FQGNSA. The CDR3 here is CASSLEMASGELFF. Written as DNA, the CDR3 is TGTGCCAGCAGCTTAGAAATGGCCTCGGGGGAGCTGTTTTTT.

In DNA, the CDR3 is TGTGCCAGCTCACCGTCGGGACAGGGCTACGAGCAGTACTTC. Protein product: CASSPSGQGYEQYF. This chain joins TRBV18 and TRBJ2-7, with 9 bases lining up with TRBD1. The CDR3 loop spans 14 amino acids. J gave up 3 bases and V 3 bases, and 3 bases lay outside the gene matches. The germline CDR1 and CDR2 sequences are KGHSH and LQKENI. Looking up the rest from reference TRBV18 and TRBJ2-7 gives the full variable domain: NAGVMQNPRHLVRRRGQEARLRCSPMKGHSHVYWYRQLPEEGLKFMVYLQKENIIDESGMPKERFSAEFPKEGPSILRIQQVVRGDSAAYFCASSPSGQGYEQYFGPGTRLTVT.

The chain carries TRBV5-6 and TRBJ2-1; D might be TRBD2 (5 bases). Germline V gene data show CDR1 as SGHDT and CDR2 as YYEEEE. The CDR3 covers 15 residues. V lost 0 bases to trimming and J lost 3 bases, with 10 bases between them. CDR3 in DNA: TGTGCCAGCAGCTTGGGCGGAGGAAGCTACAATGAGCAGTTCTTC. It is translated as CASSLGGGSYNEQFF.

The J gene is TRBJ2-1, the V gene TRBV18; TRBD2 matches 7 bases. This CDR3 comprises 14 residues. After removal of 2 bases from V and 9 bases from J, the junction contained 7 bases not matched to a gene. Germline lookup yields CDR1 KGHSH and CDR2 LQKENI. CDR3 DNA sequence: TGTGCCAGCTCACCAGAGGGAGGGGACGGTGAGCAGTTCTTC. Translation: CASSPEGGDGEQFF.